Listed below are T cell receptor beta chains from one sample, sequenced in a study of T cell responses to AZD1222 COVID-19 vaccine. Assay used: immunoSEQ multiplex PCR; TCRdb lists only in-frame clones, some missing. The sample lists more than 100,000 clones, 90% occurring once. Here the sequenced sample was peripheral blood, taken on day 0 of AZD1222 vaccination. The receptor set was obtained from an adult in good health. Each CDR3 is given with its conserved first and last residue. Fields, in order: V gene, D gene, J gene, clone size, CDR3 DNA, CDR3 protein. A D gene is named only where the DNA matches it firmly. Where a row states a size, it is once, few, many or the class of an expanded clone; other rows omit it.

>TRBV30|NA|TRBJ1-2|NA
TGTGCCTGGAGTGTAGCGTCTGGGTATAACTATGGCTACACCTTC
CAWSVASGYNYGYTF
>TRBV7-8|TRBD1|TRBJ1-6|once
TGTGCCAGCAGCTTGGAGACAGGGGGCAGGAATTCACCCCTCCACTTT
CASSLETGGRNSPLHF
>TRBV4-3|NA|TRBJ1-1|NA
TGCGCCAGCAGCCAAGTCGGCAGGGGTTACACTGAAGCTTTCTTT
CASSQVGRGYTEAFF
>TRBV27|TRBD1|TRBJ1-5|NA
TGTGCCAGCAGCGCAGGGACAGATAGCAATCAGCCCCAGCATTTT
CASSAGTDSNQPQHF
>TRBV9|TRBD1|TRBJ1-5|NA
TGTGCCAGCAGCGCACAGGGGGGGTCCAATCAGCCCCAGCATTTT
CASSAQGGSNQPQHF
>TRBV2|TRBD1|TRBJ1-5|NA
TGTGCCAGCAGAAAAGGACAGGGGGAATTAATCAGCCCCCAGCATTTT
CASRKGQGELISPQHF
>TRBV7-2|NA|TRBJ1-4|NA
TGTGCCAGCAGCCCCAGGGGCTATAATGAAAAACTGTTTTTT
CASSPRGYNEKLFF
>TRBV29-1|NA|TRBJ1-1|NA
TGCAGCGTTGGTAATCTCGGGGGCACTGAAGCTTTCTTT
CSVGNLGGTEAFF
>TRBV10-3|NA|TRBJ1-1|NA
TGTGCCATCACCGGGGAAGGGAGGACTGAAGCTTTCTTT
CAITGEGRTEAFF
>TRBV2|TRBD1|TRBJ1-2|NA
TGTGCCAGCAGCGGTAGACAGGGGCCCTACGGCTACACCTTC
CASSGRQGPYGYTF
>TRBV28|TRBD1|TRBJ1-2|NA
TGTGCCAGCAGTCCGGACAGGGTCGGGTCAGGCTACACCTTC
CASSPDRVGSGYTF
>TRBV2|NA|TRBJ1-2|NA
TGTGCCAGCAGTGGCAGGGCCCCCTATGGCTACACCTTC
CASSGRAPYGYTF
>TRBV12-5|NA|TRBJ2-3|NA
TGTGCTAGTGGCCCTTATCCCCCAGATACGCAGTATTTT
CASGPYPPDTQYF
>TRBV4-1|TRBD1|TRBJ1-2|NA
TGCGCCAGCAGCCAAGAAGGGAGAGGGGGCCTCAACTATGGCTACACCTTC
CASSQEGRGGLNYGYTF
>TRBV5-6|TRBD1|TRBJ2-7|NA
TGTGCCAGCAGCAGCATTTACAGGGGCGGCTACGAGCAGTACTTC
CASSSIYRGGYEQYF
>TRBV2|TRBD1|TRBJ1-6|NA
TGTGCCAGCAGGGGCGGGACAGGGACGCGGTCACCCCTCCACTTT
CASRGGTGTRSPLHF
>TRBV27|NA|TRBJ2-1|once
TGTGCCAGCAGTTTGGGCTGGACAACAGATGAGCAGTTCTTC
CASSLGWTTDEQFF
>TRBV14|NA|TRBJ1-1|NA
TGTGCCAGCAGCCCGGTCGGTACTGAAGCTTTCTTT
CASSPVGTEAFF
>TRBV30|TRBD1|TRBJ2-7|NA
TGTGCCTGTAGACAGGGCGTCCGGGAGCAGTACTTC
CACRQGVREQYF
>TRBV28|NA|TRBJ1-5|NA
TGTGCCAGCAGTCCGGGGGTTAGCAATCAGCCCCAGCATTTT
CASSPGVSNQPQHF
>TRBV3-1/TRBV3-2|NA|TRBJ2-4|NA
TGTGCCAGCAGCCAAGAAGAGATTGGGAACATTCAGTACTTC
CASSQEEIGNIQYF
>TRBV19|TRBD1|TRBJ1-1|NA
TGTGCCAGTAGGACAGGGGAATTGACTGAAGCTTTCTTT
CASRTGELTEAFF
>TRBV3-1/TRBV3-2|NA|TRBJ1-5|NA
TGTGCCAGCAGCCAAGATCCGGCCGGACGCGGGACTTGTAGCAATCAGCCCCAGCATTTT
CASSQDPAGRGTCSNQPQHF
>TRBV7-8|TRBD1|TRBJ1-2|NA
TGTGCCAGCAGCCACATTTTCCGGGACAGGGTCAATGGCTACACCTTC
CASSHIFRDRVNGYTF
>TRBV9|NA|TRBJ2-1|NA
TGTGCCAGCAGCGTAGCTCCGAACAATGAGCAGTTCTTC
CASSVAPNNEQFF
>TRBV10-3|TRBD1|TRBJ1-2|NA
TGTGCCACCGCGCGGGACAGTCCTAACTATGGCTACACCTTC
CATARDSPNYGYTF
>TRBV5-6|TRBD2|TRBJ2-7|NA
TGTGCCAGCAGCTTGGAAGCGGGGATACTTACCTACGAGCAGTACTTC
CASSLEAGILTYEQYF
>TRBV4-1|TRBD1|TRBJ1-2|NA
TGCGCCAGCAGCCAAGACAGGGGGGACTATGGCTACACCTTC
CASSQDRGDYGYTF
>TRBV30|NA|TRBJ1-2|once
TGTGCCTGGAGCCAGGGTGGCAACATCCTCTCTTATGGCTACACCTTC
CAWSQGGNILSYGYTF
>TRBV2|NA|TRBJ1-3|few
TGTGCCAGCAGCCCAAGTCCAGTTGGAAACACCATATATTTT
CASSPSPVGNTIYF
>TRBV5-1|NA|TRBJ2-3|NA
TGCGCCAGCAGCTTAGCTCAAGGACCAGATACGCAGTATTTT
CASSLAQGPDTQYF
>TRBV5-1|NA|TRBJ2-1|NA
TGCGCCAGCAGCTTGTCCCCCTCAGGCACGAGCTCCTACAATGAGCAGTTCTTC
CASSLSPSGTSSYNEQFF
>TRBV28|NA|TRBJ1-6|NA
TGTGCCAGCAGTTTATGGACACAGGGTTTACCCCTCCACTTT
CASSLWTQGLPLHF
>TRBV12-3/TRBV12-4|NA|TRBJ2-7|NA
TGTGCCAGCAGTTTAGGGACAGCCGAGCAGTACTTC
CASSLGTAEQYF
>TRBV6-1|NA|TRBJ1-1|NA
TGTGCCAGCAGTGAAGTGCCGGGAATGAACACTGAAGCTTTCTTT
CASSEVPGMNTEAFF